Below, 14 T cell receptor beta chains from the same sample are listed, as sequenced in a study of T cells in Graves' hyperthyroidism and ophthalmopathy. There were TCR beta CDR3 regions amplified from RNA transcripts. A first-round RT-PCR of the TCR CDR3 used the HTBI primer set. TCRdb fed the multiplex PCR reads into MiXCR, producing one record per CDR3 protein. The sample holds some 440,000 distinct CDR3 sequences, more than 15% seen once. The sequenced sample consisted of blood. The receptors were sampled from a woman aged 18-29 years with Graves' hyperthyroidism.

This clonotype was counted at least ten times. The chain recombines TRBV11-2 with TRBJ2-2, with no clear D. The CDR3 runs to 17 residues. Germline lookup yields CDR1 SGHAT and CDR2 FQNNGV. V lost 5 bases and J 5 bases, leaving 21 bases between the germline ends. CDR3 coding DNA: TGTGCCAGCAGCCCCTCCCGGGCACCTCGGCGGACCGGGGAGCTGTTTTTT. Translating gives CASSPSRAPRRTGELFF.

This clonotype was recorded many times. The gene calls are TRBV10-3 and TRBJ1-2, with D possibly matching TRBD1 (6 bases). This CDR3 has 14 amino acids. Germline lookup yields CDR1 ENHRY and CDR2 SYGVKD. Trimming shortened V by 4 bases and J by 4 bases, and 13 bases separated the two germline ends. CDR3 in amino acids: CAISVQGRVYGYTF. In nucleotides, the CDR3 is TGTGCCATCAGTGTACAGGGTCGTGTCTATGGCTACACCTTC.

This chain uses TRBV29-1 with TRBJ1-1; D uncertain. With 1 base removed from V and 4 bases from J, the gap between germline ends came to 4 bases. CDR1 SQVTM and CDR2 ANQGSEA come from the germline V gene. The CDR3 spans 11 residues. This CDR3 reads CSVEGPTEAFF. CDR3 bases: TGCAGCGTTGAAGGGCCCACTGAAGCTTTCTTT.

J is TRBJ2-7 and V is TRBV11-2, with D perhaps matching TRBD1 (5 bases). Germline values: CDR1 SGHAT, CDR2 FQNNGV. V was trimmed by 4 bases and J by 1 base, leaving 14 bases between them. The CDR3 extends over 15 amino acids. CDR3 amino acids: CASSSLGQKSYEQYF. The CDR3, as DNA: TGTGCCAGCAGCTCTTTGGGGCAGAAGTCCTACGAGCAGTACTTC.

Many counts were recorded for this clonotype. The chain uses TRBV20-1 and TRBJ1-3, with 7 bases identical to TRBD1. This CDR3 contains 14 residues. The J segment lost 3 bases and the V segment lost 6 bases, leaving 8 bases of the junction unmatched. Per germline, CDR1 DFQATT and CDR2 SNEGSKA (reference sequence). In DNA, the CDR3 is TGCAGTGCCGATACGACAGGGCGTGGAAACACCATATATTTT. Protein: CSADTTGRGNTIYF.

In its sample, this clonotype was seen many times. The chain uses TRBV6-1 and TRBJ2-6; D remains unclear. CDR3 length equals 15 residues. Trimming cost V 3 bases and J 0 bases, with 6 bases left between them. Germline values: CDR1 MNHNS, CDR2 SASEGT. The CDR3 here is CASSEEPSGANVLTF. Here the CDR3 DNA reads TGTGCCAGCAGTGAGGAGCCCTCTGGGGCCAACGTCCTGACTTTC.

There are many counts of this clonotype. The chain is built from TRBV28 and TRBJ2-4; no definite D call. The CDR3 is 14 amino acids. Germline V CDR1 and CDR2: MDHEN, SYDVKM. V was trimmed by 6 bases and J by 4 bases, leaving 13 bases between them. CDR3 DNA sequence: TGTGCCAGCAGCCCCCTTAAAGGAAAAAACATTCAGTACTTC. This translates into CASSPLKGKNIQYF.

This clonotype was observed many times. V usage is TRBV12-3 or TRBV12-4 and J usage is TRBJ1-2; no clear D gene. The CDR3 is 14 residues long. V was pared by 7 bases and J by 2 bases, with 14 bases between. The CDR3 DNA reads as TGTGCCAGCAAGATGTCAGCGACCAACTATGGCTACACCTTC. Its protein product is CASKMSATNYGYTF.

The sample holds many counts of this clonotype. V is TRBV11-1 and J is TRBJ2-1; D is uncertain. The germline V and J ends were trimmed by 3 bases and 6 bases, with 9 bases remaining between them. This CDR3 is built from 13 residues. Germline loops: CDR1 SGHAT, CDR2 FQDESV (reference sequence). CDR3 sequence reads: CASSFTVGNEQFF. The CDR3 nucleotides read TGTGCCAGCAGCTTTACAGTGGGCAATGAGCAGTTCTTC.

This clonotype was picked up many times. The V gene is TRBV4-1, the J gene TRBJ1-2; TRBD1 agrees at 8 bases. The V gene's germline CDR1 is MGHRA and CDR2 YSYEKL. The CDR3 is made up of 16 amino acids. Trimming cost V 4 bases and J 2 bases; bases outside gene matches: 9. The CDR3 DNA reads TGCGCCAGCAGCCCCGGACAGGGAGAGGAGAACTATGGCTACACCTTC. Translating it yields CASSPGQGEENYGYTF.

This clonotype was seen ten or more times. The CDR3 sequence: CASSLPGVNEKLFF. In DNA form, the CDR3 reads TGTGCCAGCAGCTTACCAGGGGTAAATGAAAAACTGTTTTTT. The chain combines TRBV7-9 with TRBJ1-4; perhaps TRBD1 as D (6 bases). Germline V CDR1 and CDR2: SEHNR, FQNEAQ (reference sequence). V was shortened by 2 bases and J by 5 bases, with 9 bases between the two germline ends. This CDR3 is 14 amino acids long.

This clonotype was recorded a few times. Being one base from a much bigger clone, this may be a read error. This chain links TRBV2 with TRBJ1-5; perhaps TRBD1 as D (5 bases). V dropped 4 bases and J dropped 5 bases, with 15 bases sitting between them. The CDR3 runs to 15 residues. CDR1 is SNHLY and CDR2 is FYNNEI in the germline V gene. DNA of the CDR3: TGTGCCAGCAGTGGGCCGGGGGGAGGGGATCAGCCCCAGCATTTT. Translation: CASSGPGGGDQPQHF.

This clonotype showed up many times. This chain joins TRBV7-8 and TRBJ1-5, with 8 bases matching TRBD1. CDR1 SGHVS and CDR2 FQNEAQ come from the germline V gene. This CDR3 has 14 amino acids. V shed 1 base and J 9 bases; nucleotides not matched to a gene: 5. The CDR3 nucleotides are TGTGCCAGCAGCTTAGGGACAGGGAACAGGCCCCAGCATTTT. Its protein product is CASSLGTGNRPQHF.

V usage is TRBV12-3 or TRBV12-4 and J usage is TRBJ1-5; 8 nucleotides match TRBD1. CDR3 length equals 15 residues. Unmatched junction bases numbered 10, after V lost 6 bases and J lost 6 bases. CDR3 in amino acids: CASRKAGGGGQPQHF. The CDR3 nucleotides read TGTGCCAGCAGGAAAGCAGGGGGCGGGGGTCAGCCCCAGCATTTT.